The rows below give T cell receptor beta chains drawn from one sample of a study of shared clonotypes between healthy human individuals. TCRdb's table, derived via immunoSEQ multiplex PCR, lists solely in-frame clones and lacks some. The data contain approximately 500,000 clones, roughly 80% of them singletons. Sequenced: PBMCs. All receptors come from a woman in her 40s in good health. Some clones in this sample may be carry-over from other donors' samples. CDR3s include the opening cysteine and the closing phenylalanine or tryptophan. Each record gives: V gene, clone size, J gene, D gene, CDR3 protein, CDR3 DNA. The D gene is left open where the match is weak. For some rows the clone size is stated as once, few or many, or as a class when expanded; others skip it.

>TRBV2|-|TRBJ1-1|-
CASSVRLMNTEAFF
TGTGCCAGCTCCGTGAGGCTTATGAACACTGAAGCTTTCTTT
>TRBV18|-|TRBJ1-3|-
CASSPIGMSSGNTIYF
TGTGCCAGCTCACCAATAGGTATGAGCTCTGGAAACACCATATATTTT
>TRBV30|-|TRBJ2-5|-
CAWCVSLSDTQYF
TGTGCCTGGTGTGTATCCCTAAGTGATACCCAGTACTTC
>TRBV6-1|-|TRBJ2-1|TRBD2
CASRSLGLALEQFF
TGTGCCAGCAGGAGCCTGGGACTAGCATTAGAACAGTTCTTC
>TRBV19|-|TRBJ1-5|TRBD1
CASSPRGGQANQPQHF
TGTGCCAGTAGTCCGCGGGGAGGACAGGCAAATCAGCCCCAGCATTTT
>TRBV2|-|TRBJ1-2|TRBD1
CASRDRPKLGGYTF
TGTGCCAGCAGGGACAGGCCTAAATTGGGTGGCTACACCTTC
>TRBV6-1|-|TRBJ1-1|-
CASSGGSNRNTEAFF
TGTGCCAGCAGTGGGGGGAGCAACCGGAACACTGAAGCTTTCTTT
>TRBV2|-|TRBJ1-5|-
CASRGREWAQHF
TGTGCCAGCAGGGGACGGGAGTGGGCCCAGCATTTT
>TRBV5-1|-|TRBJ1-4|-
CASSLWGDRDEKLFF
TGCGCCAGCAGCTTGTGGGGTGATCGGGATGAAAAACTGTTTTTT
>TRBV19|-|TRBJ2-3|TRBD2
CASLPSGTSTDTQYF
TGTGCCAGCCTACCTAGCGGAACTAGCACAGATACGCAGTATTTT
>TRBV5-4|-|TRBJ1-1|-
CASSLPGTEAFF
TGCGCCAGCAGCCTCCCCGGCACTGAAGCTTTCTTT
>TRBV29-1|-|TRBJ1-4|TRBD1
CSVVWTGGTNEKLFF
TGCAGCGTTGTGTGGACAGGGGGTACTAATGAAAAACTGTTTTTT
>TRBV7-3|-|TRBJ2-1|TRBD1
CASTLGAGTGGRHEQFF
TGTGCCAGCACCTTAGGGGCCGGGACAGGGGGCAGGCATGAGCAGTTCTTC
>TRBV7-9|-|TRBJ2-3|-
CASSLGYRDGDTQYF
TGTGCCAGCAGCTTAGGGTACAGGGATGGGGATACGCAGTATTTT
>TRBV5-1|-|TRBJ2-7|TRBD2
CASSLGLGLAGFSYEQYF
TGCGCCAGCAGCTTGGGTCTAGGACTAGCGGGATTTTCCTACGAGCAGTACTTC
>TRBV7-6|-|TRBJ2-7|TRBD1
CASSLGQGNNYEQYF
TGTGCCAGCAGCTTAGGACAGGGGAACAACTACGAGCAGTACTTC
>TRBV2|-|TRBJ2-7|-
CASSGAYEQYF
TGTGCCAGCAGTGGGGCCTACGAGCAGTACTTC
>TRBV15|-|TRBJ2-5|-
CATSRLTGTQYF
TGTGCCACCAGCAGGCTAACCGGGACCCAGTACTTC
>TRBV9|-|TRBJ2-2|-
CASSDPPGAPNTGELFF
TGTGCCAGCAGCGACCCCCCTGGAGCTCCGAACACCGGGGAGCTGTTTTTT
>TRBV7-9|-|TRBJ2-5|TRBD1
CASRPGQGAGQETQYF
TGTGCCAGCAGGCCCGGACAGGGGGCTGGTCAAGAGACCCAGTACTTC
>TRBV7-2|few|TRBJ2-7|-
CASSLGLGSGYEQYF
TGTGCCAGCAGCTTAGGACTCGGTTCGGGGTACGAGCAGTACTTC
>TRBV30|-|TRBJ1-1|TRBD1
CAWSPRDRGPRRAFF
TGTGCCTGGAGTCCCCGGGACAGGGGACCCAGGAGGGCTTTCTTT
>TRBV4-1|-|TRBJ1-5|-
CASSQGDGSNQPQHF
TGCGCCAGCAGCCAGGGGGACGGTAGCAATCAGCCCCAGCATTTT
>TRBV30|-|TRBJ1-1|-
CAWSVRQGRAFF
TGTGCCTGGAGTGTACGGCAGGGCAGAGCTTTCTTT
>TRBV6-6|-|TRBJ2-2|-
CASSHDPPSTGELFF
TGTGCCAGCAGCCATGACCCCCCGTCCACCGGGGAGCTGTTTTTT
>TRBV7-3|-|TRBJ2-1|-
CASSSSGYEQFF
TGTGCCAGCAGCTCCTCAGGATATGAGCAGTTCTTC
>TRBV6-5|-|TRBJ2-3|TRBD1
CASSLDRPSTDTQYF
TGTGCCAGCAGTTTGGACAGGCCGTCCACAGATACGCAGTATTTT
>TRBV28|once|TRBJ1-1|-
CASHSLMGLRYTEAFF
TGTGCCAGCCACTCCCTCATGGGGTTACGGTACACTGAAGCTTTCTTT
>TRBV29-1|-|TRBJ2-3|-
CSVDRYTDTQYF
TGCAGCGTGGACCGCTACACAGATACGCAGTATTTT